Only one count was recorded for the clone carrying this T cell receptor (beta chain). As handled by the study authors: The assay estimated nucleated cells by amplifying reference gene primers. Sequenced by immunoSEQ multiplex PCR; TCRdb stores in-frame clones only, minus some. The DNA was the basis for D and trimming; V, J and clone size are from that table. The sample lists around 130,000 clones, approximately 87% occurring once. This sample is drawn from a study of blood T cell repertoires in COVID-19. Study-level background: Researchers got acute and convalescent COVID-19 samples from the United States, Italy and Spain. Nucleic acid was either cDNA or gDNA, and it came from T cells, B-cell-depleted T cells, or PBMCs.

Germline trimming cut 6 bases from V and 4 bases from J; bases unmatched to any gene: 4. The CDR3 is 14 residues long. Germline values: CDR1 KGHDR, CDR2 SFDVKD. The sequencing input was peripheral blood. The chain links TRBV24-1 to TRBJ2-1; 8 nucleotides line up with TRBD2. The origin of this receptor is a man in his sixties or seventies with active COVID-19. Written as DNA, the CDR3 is TGTGCCACCAGTCCTAGCGGGCCTTACAATGAGCAGTTCTTC. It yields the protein CATSPSGPYNEQFF.